Following are 29 T cell receptor beta chains from one sample sequenced in a study of blood T cell repertoires in COVID-19 (TCRdb year 2020). Libraries came from the immunoSEQ multiplex PCR assay. The clones in this table, taken by TCRdb from immuneACCESS, are in-frame only. Not every clone is retained; where verified, under half of the shortfall comes from an unresolved V gene, and the cause of the rest is unknown. In this sample the table shows 250,000 to 300,000 clones, around 86% of which occur a single time. The ten largest clones capture approximately 1.5% of the sample. Material: peripheral blood. The receptors derive from a woman aged 40-49 years who had recovered from COVID-19.

The CDR3 nucleotides read TGCGCCAGCAGCCAAGGGGCTGAAAGCTACGAGCAGTACTTC. It codes for CASSQGAESYEQYF. This chain links TRBV4-1 with TRBJ2-7; D not certain. Germline-derived CDR1 and CDR2 are MGHRA and YSYEKL. The germline V and J ends were trimmed by 1 base and 3 bases, with 10 bases remaining between them. This CDR3 is 14 amino acids long.

The rearrangement links TRBV7-3 to TRBJ1-1, with 9 bases that match TRBD1. Germline-derived CDR1 and CDR2 are SGHTA and FQGTGA. This CDR3 has 14 amino acids. With 4 bases clipped from V and 3 bases from J, the junction kept 3 bases outside the gene matches. The CDR3 loop is CASSYRGRDTEAFF. CDR3 nucleotides: TGTGCCAGCAGCTACAGGGGGCGGGACACTGAAGCTTTCTTT. Supplemented by reference TRBV7-3 and TRBJ1-1, the full variable domain reads GAGVSQTPSNKVTEKGKYVELRCDPISGHTALYWYRQSLGQGPEFLIYFQGTGAADDSGLPNDRFFAVRPEGSVSTLKIQRTERGDSAVYLCASSYRGRDTEAFFGQGTRLTVV.

This chain links TRBV5-1 with TRBJ2-3; 10 bases map to TRBD2. The CDR3 is 15 residues long. The germline V gene encodes CDR1 SGHRS and CDR2 YFSETQ. V gave up 1 base and J gave up 3 bases; unmatched junction bases: 2. The CDR3 loop reads CASSLSSGGTDTQYF. The CDR3 DNA follows: TGCGCCAGCAGCTTGAGTAGCGGGGGGACAGATACGCAGTATTTT.

The CDR3 sequence: CASSPLEGEEKLFF. The CDR3 DNA is TGTGCCAGCAGCCCCCTAGAGGGGGAGGAAAAACTGTTTTTT. The chain recombines TRBV14 with TRBJ1-4, with a possible D match to TRBD1 (6 bases). The CDR3 runs 14 residues. Trimming pared 4 bases from V and 8 bases from J, leaving 14 bases between. Germline CDR1 SGHDN, CDR2 FVKESK.

This sequence joins TRBV7-9 and TRBJ1-1; 11 positions agree with TRBD1. CDR1 and CDR2 from the germline V gene are SEHNR and FQNEAQ (reference sequence). The CDR3 is 18 residues long. Trimming cost V 3 bases and J 5 bases; bases outside gene matches: 14. In DNA, the CDR3 is TGTGCCAGCAGCTTTCCCCCTTATCGGACAGGGGGCCAAACTGAAGCTTTCTTT. It is translated as CASSFPPYRTGGQTEAFF.

The chain combines TRBV2 with TRBJ2-3; 11 bases agree with TRBD2. The CDR3 is made up of 16 amino acids. The germline CDR1 and CDR2 sequences are SNHLY and FYNNEI. V lost 1 base to trimming and J lost 6 bases; unmatched junction nucleotides: 6. The CDR3 reads CASSEGRLAGFDTQYF. The CDR3 DNA reads TGTGCCAGCAGTGAAGGTAGACTAGCGGGGTTTGATACGCAGTATTTT.

The chain's CDR3 is CASSLAWDRFPGGDQPQHF. The CDR3 region has the DNA TGTGCCAGCAGCTTGGCCTGGGACAGGTTCCCTGGGGGGGATCAGCCCCAGCATTTT. The V call is TRBV7-2, the J call TRBJ1-5, with TRBD1 identical over 8 bases. The length of the CDR3 is 19 residues. V was clipped by 3 bases and J by 5 bases; unmatched bases: 18. CDR1 is SGHTA and CDR2 is FQGNSA in the germline V gene.

The CDR3 DNA sequence: TGTGCCAGCTCTCCGGGGGGCCGGAACACTGAAGCTTTCTTT. This codes for CASSPGGRNTEAFF. This chain joins TRBV18 and TRBJ1-1, with D possibly matching TRBD1 (6 bases). This CDR3 has 14 residues. V was shortened by 6 bases and J by 1 base, with 12 bases between the two germline ends. Germline assignment: CDR1 KGHSH and CDR2 LQKENI.

The CDR3, as DNA: TGTGCCAGCAGTTACTCGGTCGGACACCTAAACACTGAAGCTTTCTTT. This gives the protein CASSYSVGHLNTEAFF. The chain recombines TRBV6-5 with TRBJ1-1, with D tentatively TRBD1 (5 bases). The germline V gene encodes CDR1 MNHEY and CDR2 SVGAGI. Trimming took off 0 bases at V and 2 bases at J, with 13 bases between the two ends. The CDR3 spans 16 residues.

The chain joins TRBV6-6 to TRBJ2-7; a possible D gene is TRBD1 (6 bases). The germline V gene encodes CDR1 MNHNY and CDR2 SVGAGI (reference sequence). CDR3 length: 14 amino acids. V lost 6 bases, J lost 1 base, and 13 bases lay in between. The CDR3 DNA reads TGTGCCAGCAGAAGGACAGTCACTTCCTACGAGCAGTACTTC. Its translation is CASRRTVTSYEQYF.

This chain uses TRBV7-2 with TRBJ2-2; D may be TRBD1 (6 bases). Germline CDR1 SGHTA, CDR2 FQGNSA. The CDR3 is made up of 14 amino acids. Trimming took off 4 bases at V and 5 bases at J, with 11 bases between the two ends. The CDR3 DNA reads TGTGCCAGCAGCTACAGGGTGGGAACCGGGGAGCTGTTTTTT. It encodes CASSYRVGTGELFF.

The gene calls are TRBV5-1 and TRBJ1-4; a possible D gene is TRBD1 (5 bases). Germline V gene lookup returns CDR1 SGHRS and CDR2 YFSETQ. The length of the CDR3 is 15 residues. Trimming left V 4 bases short and J 6 bases short, with 16 bases between. The CDR3, as DNA: TGCGCCAGCAGCGTCCGAGTAGGGGTTGATGAAAAACTGTTTTTT. It translates to CASSVRVGVDEKLFF.

The chain carries TRBV9 and TRBJ2-1, with TRBD2 matching over 10 bases. The V and J ends lost 0 bases and 6 bases, in that order; junction bases with no gene match: 3. CDR3 length: 15 amino acids. Germline V gene lookup returns CDR1 SGDLS and CDR2 YYNGEE. The CDR3 DNA sequence: TGTGCCAGCAGCGTAGGTCAGCGGGGGGGCAATGAGCAGTTCTTC. Protein: CASSVGQRGGNEQFF. Combining the CDR3 with reference TRBV9 and TRBJ2-1 gives the whole variable domain DSGVTQTPKHLITATGQRVTLRCSPRSGDLSVYWYQQSLDQGLQFLIQYYNGEERAKGNILERFSAQQFPDLHSELNLSSLELGDSALYFCASSVGQRGGNEQFFGPGTRLTVL.

The chain has TRBV7-8 and TRBJ2-5, with 10 bases identical to TRBD1. The germline V gene has CDR1 SGHVS and CDR2 FQNEAQ. The junction had 3 bases not matched to a gene; V was cut back by 5 bases and J by 3 bases. CDR3 length equals 14 residues. Written as DNA, the CDR3 is TGTGCCAGCAGCCGGACAGGGGGTAAAGAGACCCAGTACTTC. This translates into CASSRTGGKETQYF.

The gene calls are TRBV9 and TRBJ1-6; the match to TRBD1 covers 7 bases. Trimming took 3 bases from V and 6 from J; bases not matched to a gene: 9. This CDR3 has 16 residues. Germline-derived CDR1 and CDR2 are SGDLS and YYNGEE. The CDR3 loop reads CASSARGDTPNSPLHF. The CDR3 coding sequence is TGTGCCAGCAGCGCCAGGGGGGACACACCTAATTCACCCCTCCACTTT.

The V call is TRBV4-1, the J call TRBJ2-7; tentative D call: TRBD2 (5 bases). The germline V and J ends were trimmed by 4 bases and 0 bases, with 10 bases remaining between them. The length of the CDR3 is 14 residues. CDR1 MGHRA and CDR2 YSYEKL come from the germline V gene. The CDR3 loop is CASSPAGSSYEQYF. The CDR3 nucleotides read TGCGCCAGCAGCCCCGCGGGCAGCTCCTACGAGCAGTACTTC.

The V call is TRBV5-6, the J call TRBJ1-6; D may be TRBD1 (6 bases). The CDR3 contains 15 residues. The V gene lost 4 bases and the J gene lost 9 bases, with 17 bases spanning the gap. Per the germline V gene, CDR1 is SGHDT and CDR2 is YYEEEE. The CDR3 coding sequence is TGTGCCAGCAGCATATTACAGGGCCTGACTTCACCCCTCCACTTT. This encodes CASSILQGLTSPLHF.

The chain couples TRBV2 to TRBJ2-6, with TRBD2 identical over 7 bases. Germline-derived CDR1 and CDR2 are SNHLY and FYNNEI. After removal of 11 bases from V and 1 base from J, the junction contained 17 bases not matched to a gene. The CDR3 runs 18 residues. For the CDR3, the DNA is TGTGCCCGCATGGCTGGGGGGGTAGCAGGGTCTGGGGCCAACGTCCTGACTTTC. Translated: CARMAGGVAGSGANVLTF.

The chain recombines TRBV3-1 (or the pseudogene TRBV3-2) with TRBJ1-1; D not certain. The CDR3 spans 12 residues. CDR1 and CDR2 from the germline V gene are LGHDT and YNNKEL (reference sequence). Trimming took 1 base from V and 10 from J, leaving 10 bases between them. CDR3 amino acids: CASSQGKSRAFF. CDR3 in DNA: TGTGCCAGCAGCCAAGGTAAGAGTCGAGCTTTCTTT.

As to this clone: The sample carries other DNA sequences with the same CDR3. The chain recombines TRBV11-2 with TRBJ2-7; 11 bases are a match to TRBD1. The CDR3 is 15 residues long. The germline V gene has CDR1 SGHAT and CDR2 FQNNGV. V trimming: 4 bases; J trimming: 3 bases; junction bases outside the gene matches: 5. CDR3 residues: CASSSRDRGFYEQYF. In DNA, the CDR3 is TGTGCCAGCAGCTCCCGGGACAGGGGGTTCTACGAGCAGTACTTC.

The chain uses TRBV19 and TRBJ2-3, with TRBD1 matching 9 bases. Germline V gene lookup returns CDR1 LNHDA and CDR2 SQIVND (reference sequence). V lost 5 bases, J lost 4 bases, and 7 bases stayed unmatched. This CDR3 comprises 15 residues. This CDR3 is CASSSGTGLADTQYF. CDR3 coding DNA: TGTGCCAGTAGTTCCGGGACAGGGCTGGCAGATACGCAGTATTTT. Filled out from reference TRBV19 and TRBJ2-3, the complete variable domain reads DGGITQSPKYLFRKEGQNVTLSCEQNLNHDAMYWYRQDPGQGLRLIYYSQIVNDFQKGDIAEGYSVSREKKESFPLTVTSAQKNPTAFYLCASSSGTGLADTQYFGPGTRLTVL.

This clone is a singleton in its sample. J is TRBJ1-1 and V is TRBV5-1; D gene ambiguous. This CDR3 is 13 amino acids long. V lost 0 bases and J lost 11, with 14 bases in between. Germline CDR1 is SGHRS and CDR2 is YFSETQ. The CDR3 spells CASSLVGSFVAFF. The CDR3 DNA reads as TGCGCCAGCAGCTTGGTGGGCAGCTTCGTCGCTTTCTTT.

The rearrangement uses TRBV7-3 and TRBJ1-1; 8 bases map to TRBD1. CDR1 SGHTA and CDR2 FQGTGA come from the germline V gene. With V trimmed by 1 base and J by 5 bases, 0 bases remained unmatched. CDR3 size: 13 residues. The CDR3 region is CASSLRQGTEAFF. The CDR3 bases are TGTGCCAGCAGCTTAAGACAGGGGACTGAAGCTTTCTTT.

V and J are TRBV19 and TRBJ1-1; 9 nucleotides line up with TRBD1. CDR1 and CDR2 (germline): LNHDA, SQIVND (reference sequence). This CDR3 region has 16 residues. V dropped 4 bases and J dropped 1; count of bases not matched to a gene: 7. In DNA form, the CDR3 reads TGTGCCAGTAGTAACTCACAGGGGGCTGGGAACACTGAAGCTTTCTTT. It yields the protein CASSNSQGAGNTEAFF.

V is TRBV6-5 and J is TRBJ1-5; 8 bases are a match to TRBD1. There are 14 residues in the CDR3. V trimming: 5 bases; J trimming: 6 bases; junction bases outside the gene matches: 6. Germline CDR1 is MNHEY and CDR2 is SVGAGI. This chain's CDR3 is CASSPDRDGQPQHF. The CDR3 nucleotides read TGTGCCAGCAGTCCGGACAGGGACGGTCAGCCCCAGCATTTT.

The chain uses TRBV7-9 and TRBJ1-6, with 7 positions matching TRBD1. CDR1 is SEHNR, CDR2 FQNEAQ, per germline (reference sequence). The CDR3 is 13 amino acids. The V and J ends lost 5 bases and 12 bases, in that order; junction bases with no gene match: 7. CDR3: CASSLTGALPLHF. CDR3 coding DNA: TGTGCCAGCAGCCTAACAGGGGCGCTACCCCTCCACTTT.

The chain carries TRBV6-8 and TRBJ2-2, with TRBD2 identical over 13 bases. Germline-derived CDR1 and CDR2 are MNHGY and SAAAGT. J was trimmed by 7 bases and V by 4 bases; bases with no gene match: 18. The CDR3 spans 20 residues. The CDR3 region has the DNA TGTGCCAGCAGTTTTCCCGACCCGACTAGCGGGGGGCCTGGGGGCGGGGAGCTGTTTTTT. Amino acids: CASSFPDPTSGGPGGGELFF.

This clone was recorded only once. V and J are TRBV7-3 and TRBJ2-5; a possible D gene is TRBD1 (6 bases). The V end lost 4 bases, the J end lost 1 base, and 7 bases lay between the germline ends. The germline CDR1 and CDR2 sequences are SGHTA and FQGTGA. This CDR3 has 13 amino acids. CDR3 bases: TGTGCCAGCAGCTGGACAGTCCAAGAGACCCAGTACTTC. It specifies CASSWTVQETQYF.

The CDR3 loop is CASSPGLYTEAFF. CDR3 in DNA: TGTGCCAGTAGCCCGGGACTTTACACTGAAGCTTTCTTT. The rearrangement links TRBV19 to TRBJ1-1, with D perhaps matching TRBD1 (5 bases). Germline V gene sequence: CDR1 LNHDA, CDR2 SQIVND (reference sequence). Deletions cut 6 bases from V and 3 bases from J, with 11 bases between. The CDR3 contains 13 residues. Using reference TRBV19 and TRBJ1-1 for the parts outside the CDR3, the full variable domain is DGGITQSPKYLFRKEGQNVTLSCEQNLNHDAMYWYRQDPGQGLRLIYYSQIVNDFQKGDIAEGYSVSREKKESFPLTVTSAQKNPTAFYLCASSPGLYTEAFFGQGTRLTVV.